These 26 T cell receptor beta chains came from one sample sequenced in a study of regulatory T cells in long-lasting Graves disease. CDR3 regions were amplified by Arm-PCR using iRepertoire HTBI primers to build TCR beta libraries. TCRdb re-derived calls from the multiplex PCR reads in MiXCR, one entry per CDR3 protein. The table has 390,000 or so distinct CDR3 sequences, roughly 24% seen once. The time point was: persistent/refractory GD, antithyroid drugs over 5 years with positive TRAb. Making the TCR library involved RNA that had been extracted from PBMCs. The sample in question was peripheral blood mononuclear cells (PBMCs), obtained when the disease was refractory, from a patient treated with antithyroid drugs. The origin of the receptors is a woman between 40 and 50 years old with Graves disease.

This clonotype has only one observation. V is TRBV2 and J is TRBJ2-1; TRBD2 aligns across 7 bases. This CDR3 comprises 16 residues. Germline-derived CDR1 and CDR2 are SNHLY and FYNNEI. Trimming took 9 bases from V and 2 from J; bases not matched to a gene: 13. This CDR3 is CARTEGRERAYNEQFF. CDR3 bases: TGTGCCAGAACAGAAGGGCGGGAGAGGGCCTACAATGAGCAGTTCTTC.

The rearrangement links TRBV19 to TRBJ2-2; D gene uncertain. Per germline, CDR1 LNHDA and CDR2 SQIVND (reference sequence). V gave up 5 bases and J gave up 4 bases, with 14 bases separating them. The CDR3 covers 15 residues. Written as DNA, the CDR3 is TGTGCCAGTAGTGCTGGCAGTGGTCTCACCGGGGAGCTGTTTTTT. Residues: CASSAGSGLTGELFF.

This clonotype was found many times. This chain connects TRBV11-2 to TRBJ2-7; 12 bases agree with TRBD2. The CDR3 covers 17 residues. Per the germline V gene, CDR1 is SGHAT and CDR2 is FQNNGV. V was pared by 0 bases and J by 3 bases, with 6 bases of the junction left unmatched. As DNA, the CDR3 is TGTGCCAGCAGCTTAGAGGGGACTAGCGGGTCTTACTACGAGCAGTACTTC. This gives the protein CASSLEGTSGSYYEQYF.

This clonotype was observed a handful of times. V and J are TRBV5-4 and TRBJ2-7; TRBD2 matches at 8 bases. The CDR3 length is 13 residues. Germline CDR1 is SGHNT and CDR2 is YYREEE (reference sequence). Trimming cost V 4 bases and J 3 bases; bases outside gene matches: 3. The CDR3 sequence is CASSTAGVYEQYF. The CDR3 DNA reads TGTGCCAGCAGCACAGCGGGAGTCTACGAGCAGTACTTC.

At least ten counts were recorded for this clonotype. The CDR3 is CASSLRLRSNYGYTF. The CDR3 nucleotides are TGTGCCAGCAGTTTAAGGCTCAGGTCTAACTATGGCTACACCTTC. The chain links TRBV28 to TRBJ1-2; D gene unclear. Trimming cost V 2 bases and J 0 bases, with 10 bases left between them. The germline CDR1 and CDR2 sequences are MDHEN and SYDVKM. This CDR3 comprises 15 residues.

As concerns this clonotype: One junction end does not reproduce the germline sequence, and a read error may be involved. The chain has TRBV19 and TRBJ2-1, with D possibly being TRBD2 (6 bases). The CDR3 is 16 residues long. Germline V CDR1 and CDR2: LNHDA, SQIVND (reference sequence). CDR3 protein: CASSRVGGKGFNEQLF. The DNA of the CDR3 is TGTGCCAGTAGTAGAGTGGGAGGCAAGGGCTTTAATGAGCAGCTCTTC.

This clonotype was picked up many times. J is TRBJ2-7 and V is TRBV20-1; the match to TRBD2 covers 11 bases. This CDR3 is built from 14 residues. Germline-derived CDR1 and CDR2 are DFQATT and SNEGSKA (reference sequence). Trimming cost V 6 bases and J 3 bases; bases outside gene matches: 7. CDR3 sequence: CSACPGTSGYEQYF. The CDR3 DNA sequence: TGCAGTGCGTGTCCCGGGACTAGCGGCTACGAGCAGTACTTC.

The genes are TRBV19 and TRBJ2-7; TRBD1 or TRBD2 may be the D gene (5 bases each). The CDR3 extends over 14 amino acids. The V end was cut by 6 bases, the J end by 2 bases, with 14 bases between. CDR1 and CDR2 (germline): LNHDA, SQIVND (reference sequence). CDR3 DNA sequence: TGTGCCAGTAGGAGGACTCGGGACGCCTACGAGCAGTACTTC. Its protein is CASRRTRDAYEQYF.

The chain has TRBV5-1 and TRBJ2-2, with TRBD2 as a possible D gene (6 bases). The CDR3 consists of 16 residues. V was trimmed by 4 bases and J by 7 bases, leaving 20 bases between them. The germline CDR1 and CDR2 sequences are SGHRS and YFSETQ. CDR3 sequence: CASSRLLTRTNGELFF. As DNA, the CDR3 is TGCGCCAGCAGCCGCCTACTGACTAGGACAAACGGGGAGCTGTTTTTT. Based on the CDR3 plus reference TRBV5-1 and TRBJ2-2, the full variable domain is KAGVTQTPRYLIKTRGQQVTLSCSPISGHRSVSWYQQTPGQGLQFLFEYFSETQRNKGNFPGRFSGRQFSNSRSEMNVSTLELGDSALYLCASSRLLTRTNGELFFGEGSRLTVL.

This clonotype was counted at least ten times. This chain joins TRBV7-2 and TRBJ2-5; 12 nucleotides line up with TRBD1. The germline CDR1 and CDR2 sequences are SGHTA and FQGNSA. This CDR3 is 16 amino acids long. V gave up 4 bases and J gave up 4 bases; unmatched junction bases: 7. The CDR3 reads CASSSTRDRGRETQYF. For the CDR3, the DNA is TGTGCCAGCAGCTCAACCCGGGACAGGGGGCGAGAGACCCAGTACTTC.

This clonotype showed up many times. The J gene is TRBJ1-5, the V gene TRBV28; D call uncertain. Looked up from germline, CDR1 is MDHEN and CDR2 is SYDVKM. The CDR3 is 12 residues long. The ends were cut back, 2 bases at V and 5 bases at J, with 4 bases in the middle. Here the CDR3 reads CASSLMYQPQHF. The CDR3 nucleotides are TGTGCCAGCAGTTTAATGTATCAGCCCCAGCATTTT.

The sample holds many counts of this clonotype. The J gene is TRBJ2-7, the V gene TRBV28; TRBD1 aligns across 8 bases. This CDR3 contains 12 residues. With V trimmed by 7 bases and J by 4 bases, 3 bases remained unmatched. The germline V gene encodes CDR1 MDHEN and CDR2 SYDVKM. The CDR3 sequence: CASTWTGYEQYF. The CDR3 DNA follows: TGTGCCAGCACCTGGACAGGGTACGAGCAGTACTTC.

This clonotype was detected ten times or more. The J gene is TRBJ2-2, the V gene TRBV2, with 7 bases aligning to TRBD2. Germline loops: CDR1 SNHLY, CDR2 FYNNEI. The ends lost 7 bases at V and 6 bases at J; junction bases unmatched: 8. The CDR3 spans 14 residues. The CDR3 region is CASMGGRKAGELFF. CDR3 coding DNA: TGTGCCAGCATGGGCGGGAGAAAGGCCGGGGAGCTGTTTTTT.

In its sample, this clonotype was seen a few times. The chain couples TRBV5-1 to TRBJ2-2, with TRBD1 as a possible D gene (5 bases). Trimming removed 5 bases at V and 7 bases at J, with 18 bases between. This CDR3 is 15 amino acids long. Germline lookup yields CDR1 SGHRS and CDR2 YFSETQ. The CDR3 DNA follows: TGCGCCAGCAGACGGACAATGGATCAGATCGGGGAGCTGTTTTTT. Translated: CASRRTMDQIGELFF.

This clonotype was found a few times. The V call is TRBV28, the J call TRBJ2-5, with TRBD2 as a possible D gene (6 bases). Germline-derived CDR1 and CDR2 are MDHEN and SYDVKM. Trimming took 4 bases from V and 5 from J, leaving 20 bases between them. This CDR3 spans 16 amino acids. The CDR3 DNA is TGTGCCAGCAGTTCCCCTACGACTAGTGATTTGGAGACCCAGTACTTC. Its protein product is CASSSPTTSDLETQYF.

CDR3 region: CSAPRLAGGPSGANVLTF. The CDR3 bases are TGCAGTGCTCCGAGACTAGCGGGAGGGCCATCTGGGGCCAACGTCCTGACTTTC. J is TRBJ2-6 and V is TRBV20-1, with 14 nucleotides matching TRBD2. CDR1 DFQATT and CDR2 SNEGSKA come from the germline V gene (reference sequence). V shed 5 bases and J 1 base; nucleotides not matched to a gene: 7. CDR3 length: 18 residues.

At least ten counts were recorded for this clonotype. The chain links TRBV2 to TRBJ2-7; the match to TRBD1 covers 7 bases. V trimming: 6 bases; J trimming: 0 bases; junction bases outside the gene matches: 5. CDR1 is SNHLY and CDR2 is FYNNEI in the germline V gene. This CDR3 contains 14 residues. The CDR3 DNA follows: TGTGCCAGCAGGAGGGACAGTGGCTCCTACGAGCAGTACTTC. It encodes CASRRDSGSYEQYF.

V usage is TRBV6-9 and J usage is TRBJ1-3; no definite D call. The CDR3 is 16 residues long. The V end was cut by 3 bases, the J end by 0 bases, with 12 bases between. CDR1 and CDR2 (germline): MNHGY, SVAAGI. DNA of the CDR3: TGTGCCAGCAGTTACTCCGGGTACCCCTCTGGAAACACCATATATTTT. It yields the protein CASSYSGYPSGNTIYF.

The chain combines TRBV19 with TRBJ1-4; the match to TRBD1 covers 9 bases. This CDR3 is 13 amino acids long. V shed 5 bases and J 8 bases; nucleotides not matched to a gene: 3. Per the germline V gene, CDR1 is LNHDA and CDR2 is SQIVND (reference sequence). DNA for the CDR3: TGTGCCAGTAGTGGGGGACAGGGCGAAAAACTGTTTTTT. Its protein product is CASSGGQGEKLFF.

Points on this clonotype: A junction boundary mismatches the germline segment, possibly from a read error. This chain joins TRBV11-2 and TRBJ2-2, with D uncertain. Germline V lookup: CDR1 SGHAT, CDR2 FQNNGV. The CDR3 contains 12 residues. The CDR3 coding sequence is TGTGTCAGCAGCTTCATGTCCGGGGAGCTGTTTTTT. Translating it yields CVSSFMSGELFF.

The chain links TRBV3-1 to TRBJ2-7; 7 positions agree with TRBD2. J gave up 5 bases and V 0 bases, and 10 bases lay outside the gene matches. Per the germline V gene, CDR1 is LGHDT and CDR2 is YNNKEL (reference sequence). The CDR3 has 16 amino acids. The CDR3 reads CASSQDRAGVRDEQYF. In DNA, the CDR3 is TGTGCCAGCAGCCAAGATCGGGCGGGAGTCAGAGACGAGCAGTACTTC.

There are many counts of this clonotype. V gene TRBV11-2 combines with J gene TRBJ2-5; D is undetermined. The CDR3 totals 13 residues. Germline lookup yields CDR1 SGHAT and CDR2 FQNNGV. Deletions cut 5 bases from V and 4 bases from J, with 11 bases between. DNA for the CDR3: TGTGCCAGCAGCCCGAACGTGGTAGAGACCCAGTACTTC. It is translated as CASSPNVVETQYF.

This clonotype showed up many times. This chain connects TRBV27 to TRBJ2-5; D is undetermined. V was clipped by 6 bases and J by 4 bases, with 12 bases between them. This CDR3 has 13 residues. Germline-derived CDR1 and CDR2 are MNHEY and SMNVEV (reference sequence). The CDR3 sequence is CASSITWGETQYF. The CDR3, as DNA: TGTGCCAGCAGCATCACCTGGGGAGAGACCCAGTACTTC.

This clonotype was seen repeatedly, ten times or more. The rearrangement uses TRBV2 and TRBJ2-1, with 14 bases identical to TRBD2. After removal of 7 bases from V and 5 bases from J, the junction contained 4 bases not matched to a gene. Germline V gives CDR1 SNHLY, CDR2 FYNNEI. The CDR3 has 15 residues. The CDR3: CASTTSGRAHNEQFF. The CDR3 nucleotides read TGTGCCAGCACGACTAGCGGGAGGGCCCACAATGAGCAGTTCTTC.

This clonotype was picked up many times. The rearrangement joins TRBV28 to TRBJ2-7; D unresolved. Germline CDR1 MDHEN, CDR2 SYDVKM. Trimming removed 6 bases from V and 0 bases from J, with 6 bases in between. This CDR3 comprises 12 residues. The CDR3 coding sequence is TGTGCCAGCAGCTTCGGCTCCTACGAGCAGTACTTC. Amino acid sequence: CASSFGSYEQYF.

This clonotype was counted ten times or more. The V gene is TRBV11-3, the J gene TRBJ2-2, with TRBD2 identical over 7 bases. This CDR3 spans 15 amino acids. V shed 5 bases, J shed 0 bases, and the junction held 3 bases outside the gene matches. The V gene's germline CDR1 is SGHNT and CDR2 YENEEA. CDR3 protein: CASSPGLANTGELFF. The CDR3, as DNA: TGTGCCAGCAGCCCAGGACTAGCGAACACCGGGGAGCTGTTTTTT.